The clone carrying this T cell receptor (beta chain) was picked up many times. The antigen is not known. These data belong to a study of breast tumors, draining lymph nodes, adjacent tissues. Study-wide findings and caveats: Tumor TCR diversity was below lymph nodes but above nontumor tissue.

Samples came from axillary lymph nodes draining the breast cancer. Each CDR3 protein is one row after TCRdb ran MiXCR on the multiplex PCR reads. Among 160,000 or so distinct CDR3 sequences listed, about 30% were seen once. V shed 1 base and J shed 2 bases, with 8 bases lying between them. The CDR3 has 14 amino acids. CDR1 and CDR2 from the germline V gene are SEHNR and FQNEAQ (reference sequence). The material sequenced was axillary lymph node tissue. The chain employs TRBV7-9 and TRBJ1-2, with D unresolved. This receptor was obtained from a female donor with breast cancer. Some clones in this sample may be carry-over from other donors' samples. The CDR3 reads CASSLGGVNYGYTF. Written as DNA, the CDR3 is TGTGCCAGCAGCTTAGGTGGCGTCAACTATGGCTACACCTTC.